A selection of T cell receptor beta chains follows, all from one sample in a study of cytomegalovirus exposure and HLA in healthy donors. Sequencing used immunoSEQ multiplex PCR; TCRdb keeps in-frame clones, though not all of them. The top ten hold 2.9% of the sample, which has 180,000 or so clones, just under 80% seen once. Sequencing was carried out using PBMCs. These receptors originate from a female donor in good health and CMV-seronegative. Both conserved end residues are part of each CDR3. Each record gives: J gene, V gene, clone size, D gene, CDR3 protein, CDR3 DNA. A D gene is named only where the DNA matches it firmly. Clone size is shown for a subset of rows, as once, few, many or a class of expanded clone.

TRBJ2-7,TRBV7-8,.,TRBD1,CASSSSGTGNTYEQYF,TGTGCCAGCAGCTCATCAGGGACAGGGAATACCTACGAGCAGTACTTC
TRBJ1-1,TRBV2,.,.,CASRLASTEAFF,TGTGCCAGCAGGTTAGCAAGCACTGAAGCTTTCTTT
TRBJ2-7,TRBV7-9,few,.,CSSSFPRGAVPGEQYF,TGTTCCAGCAGCTTCCCTCGGGGGGCAGTTCCCGGCGAGCAGTACTTC
TRBJ1-1,TRBV30,.,.,CAWSAPQGWTEAFF,TGTGCCTGGAGTGCCCCGCAGGGGTGGACTGAAGCTTTCTTT
TRBJ2-7,TRBV15,.,.,CATSSPQGPYSEQYF,TGTGCCACCAGCAGTCCACAGGGCCCCTATAGCGAGCAGTACTTC
TRBJ2-7,TRBV13,.,TRBD1,CASSPRNTGELVDEQYF,TGTGCCAGCAGCCCACGAAACACAGGGGAATTGGTCGACGAGCAGTACTTC
TRBJ1-1,TRBV28,.,TRBD1,CASGWTGQSTEAFF,TGTGCCAGCGGTTGGACAGGCCAGAGTACTGAAGCTTTCTTT
TRBJ1-4,TRBV7-9,.,.,CSSNGEADEKLFF,TGTTCCAGCAATGGGGAAGCGGATGAAAAACTGTTTTTT
TRBJ2-3,TRBV7-2,.,TRBD2,CASRRGRGGSNTQYF,TGTGCCAGCAGAAGGGGACGGGGGGGCAGTAATACGCAGTATTTT
TRBJ2-2,TRBV5-1,.,TRBD2,CASSLVAGDTGELFF,TGCGCCAGCAGCTTGGTAGCGGGAGACACCGGGGAGCTGTTTTTT
TRBJ2-5,TRBV19,.,TRBD1,CASSTTGGAETQYF,TGTGCCAGTAGTACAACAGGGGGCGCGGAGACCCAGTACTTC